This T cell receptor beta chain was sequenced for a study of regulatory T cells in long-lasting Graves disease. Library construction for TCR beta used iRepertoire HTBI primers and Arm-PCR of CDR3 regions. Using its own MiXCR run on the multiplex PCR reads, TCRdb lists one record per CDR3 protein. The sample holds around 320,000 distinct CDR3 sequences, approximately 15% seen once. This clonotype was observed at least ten times. Its antigen is still unknown. Time point denoted: newly diagnosed GD, antithyroid drugs for less than 3 months. PBMCs provided the RNA from which the TCR library was made. The study, taken as a whole, reports: Persistent patients shared more public clonotypes (under 3,000) than newly diagnosed patients (around 1,000).

These data were likewise used in another study, on T cells in Graves' hyperthyroidism and ophthalmopathy. As that report states: Orbital computed tomography and thyroid ultrasound, together with serum TRAb and thyroxine and clinical symptoms, were used for diagnoses.

The sample in question was peripheral blood mononuclear cells (PBMCs), obtained at new diagnosis, from a patient treated with antithyroid drugs. The sequence was obtained from a man in his forties or fifties with Graves disease.

The CDR3 spells CASSEAPRVPEAFF. CDR3 DNA sequence: TGTGCCAGCAGTGAAGCACCAAGGGTACCTGAAGCTTTCTTT. V usage is TRBV2 and J usage is TRBJ1-1; D is ambiguous. Germline-derived CDR1 and CDR2 are SNHLY and FYNNEI. The CDR3 covers 14 residues. Trimming took 0 bases from V and 6 from J, leaving 11 bases between them.